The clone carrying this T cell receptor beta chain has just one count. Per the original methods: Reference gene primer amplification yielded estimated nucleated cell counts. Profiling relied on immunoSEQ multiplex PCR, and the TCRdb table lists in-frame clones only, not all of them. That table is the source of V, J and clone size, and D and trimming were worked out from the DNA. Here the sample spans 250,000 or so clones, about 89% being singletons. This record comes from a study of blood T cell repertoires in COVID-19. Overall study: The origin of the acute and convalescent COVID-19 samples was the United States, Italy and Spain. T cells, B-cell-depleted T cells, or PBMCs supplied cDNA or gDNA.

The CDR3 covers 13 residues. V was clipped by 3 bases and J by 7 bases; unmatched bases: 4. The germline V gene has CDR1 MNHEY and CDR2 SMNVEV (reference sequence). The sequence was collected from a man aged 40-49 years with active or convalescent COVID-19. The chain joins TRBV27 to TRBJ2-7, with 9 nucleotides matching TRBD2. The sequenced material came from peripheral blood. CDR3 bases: TGTGCCAGCAGTTTGGCTAGCGGGGATGAGCAGTACTTC. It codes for CASSLASGDEQYF.